This entry is about one T cell receptor (beta chain). Its target is not known. The donors were all healthy and Caucasian. This sample was taken from a study of identical twins. General observations from the study: Compared with models, monozygotic twins showed more out-of-frame TCR alpha sharing. Twins shared beta out-of-frame sequences in excess, but this excess was weaker.

It was template switching that added a universal primer site, and there were unique molecular identifiers on the cDNA. TCRdb processed the 5' RACE reads anew with MiXCR; each CDR3 protein has one entry. The sample holds about 340,000 distinct CDR3 sequences; around an eighth are singletons and the top ten take around 7.8%. The CDR3 loop spans 13 amino acids. Germline V lookup: CDR1 SGHDN, CDR2 FVKESK. Trimming removed 4 bases from V and 11 bases from J; junction bases left unmatched: 8. The same data also went into a second study, on yellow fever vaccine responses in identical twins.

The chain uses TRBV14 and TRBJ2-1, with 7 bases aligning to TRBD2. The TCR originated in a woman under 30 in good health. The sequenced sample was CD8+ T cells sorted from blood. The CDR3 DNA reads TGTGCCAGCAGCCTGGCTAGCGGAACGAAGCAGTTCTTC. This sequence encodes CASSLASGTKQFF.